This record concerns one T cell receptor beta chain sequence. The antigen this receptor binds is unknown. Per-base qualities were not stored, and no clone one base away is much larger. This entry belongs to a study of vaccination effects on CD4 cells after COVID-19 (dated by TCRdb to between 2021 and 2023). About the full investigation: To identify antigen-specific CD4+ T cell clonotypes by their expansion, the ViraFEST assay first stimulated PBMC with viral peptide pools and then applied TCR sequencing. SARS-CoV-2 spike-specific CD4+ TCR repertoires were compared before and after mRNA vaccination in COVID-19 convalescent patients and in infection-naive vaccine recipients. Samples were taken from three convalescent patients early (day +14) and late (day +241, +227, +161 respectively) after vaccination. Cultures from other donors in the study were sequenced using the Oncomine TCR Beta short-read assay on an Illumina iSeq 100. A total of roughly 9 COVID-19 convalescent patients and a handful of SARS-CoV-2-naive healthy vaccine recipients were included in the full study. Two million PBMC per well were cultured in IMDM with roughly 5% human AB serum, about 9.4 IU/ml IL-2 and gentamicin, plus 10 ug/ml peptides. Post-vaccine samples across the study were collected a median of 72 days after the second dose, with a range of 14 to 241.

After approximately 11 days of culture, CD4+ T cells were isolated with the EasySep CD4+ T cell isolation kit. Convalescent patients had PCR-confirmed SARS-CoV-2 infection between March and December 2020, before Alpha, Beta and Delta variants emerged in the United States. Two doses of either the BNT162b2 or the mRNA-1273 mRNA SARS-CoV-2 vaccine were administered to participants. On days 3 and 7, half of the culture medium was replaced with fresh IL-2-containing medium. Unless otherwise noted, each peptide stimulation condition was cultured in triplicate wells. Using Ficoll-Paque Plus gradient centrifugation, PBMC were separated from whole blood and then either used fresh or cryopreserved at -140C. The QIAamp micro DNA kit was used to extract genomic DNA from the cultured CD4+ T cells. The V end gives up 0 bases and the J end 3 bases, leaving 0 bases in the junction not matched to a gene. The CDR3 starts with the cysteine, ends with the phenylalanine, and has 17 residues. Of the read, only the CDR3 DNA is kept; its 51 bases are in frame from base 1. The germline V gene (reference sequence) provides CDR1 MNHEY and CDR2 SMNVEV.

To prepare the library, the immunoSEQ multiplex PCR assay was applied. DNA from the cultured, isolated CD4+ T cells was subjected to TCR beta CDR3 sequencing. In the paper's pipeline: The analysis removed non-productive TCR sequences, trimmed reads to the CDR3 region, and retained only CDR3s that were 7 or more amino acids long. The MANAFEST web app was used to pick out antigen-specific clonotypes by comparing their expansion in peptide wells with that in reference cultures. To be called positive, a clone needed expansion at FDR<0.05 compared with the reference and with all other wells, an odds ratio greater than 5, and a frequency greater than 0.1% in two replicate wells. A clonotype was called cross-reactive if it was significantly expanded both in SARS-CoV-2 spike wells and in at least one common cold coronavirus spike condition. Using the stringdist R package, CDR3 similarity was measured by Levenshtein distance, and unrooted trees were constructed with ape in R 3.6.1. In its TCRdb copy, this immuneACCESS table keeps in-frame sequences only and misses some clones. Where compared with another copy, unresolved V genes explain less than half of these, and the others have no known cause. For V, J and clone size, that table is used; D and trimming come from the DNA. The sample table contains tens of thousands of clones; only one count was recorded for approximately 82% of them. Around 3.3% of the sample lies in the top ten.

General conclusions and limits of the study: Among convalescent patients, the spike-reactive repertoire after vaccination was made up mainly of new vaccine-induced clones that were largely distinct from the clones induced by infection. Clones induced by infection and clones induced by vaccination both contracted markedly at late timepoints after vaccination, which fits with T cell responses waning over time. Limitations of the study were the small number of convalescent patients and the absence of early post-infection timepoints.

Source: CD4+ T cells from PBMCs cultured without peptide, taken after COVID-19 vaccination. This TCR derives from a human donor who had a prior SARS-CoV-2 infection. The chain is made from TRBV27 and TRBJ2-2; 14 middle bases align to TRBD2. The nucleotides are TGTGCCAGCAGTTTATCGGGACTAGCGGGGGACACCGGGGAGCTGTTTTTT. The encoded protein is CASSLSGLAGDTGELFF.